This T cell receptor (beta chain) was retrieved from a study of identifying expanded T cells in peripheral blood. Study-wide points: Variance in clone template counts between approximately two-week samples significantly increased with total template count across all healthy donors.

During the collection period, no donor immune events like infections were recorded. The length of the CDR3 is 13 residues. V lost 11 bases and J lost 8; bases outside the gene matches: 10. The germline V gene encodes CDR1 MDHEN and CDR2 SYDVKM. Sequencing used immunoSEQ multiplex PCR; TCRdb keeps in-frame clones, though not all of them. Among under 150,000 clones listed, about 86% were seen once. Comments on this clone: Its antigen is not identified.

The specimen sequenced was blood. This chain uses TRBV28 with TRBJ2-3, with TRBD1 matching over 10 bases. The TCR sequence derives from a person between 18 and 75 years old in good health. The CDR3 here is CAGLDRGLGTQYF. DNA of the CDR3: TGTGCCGGACTAGACAGGGGGCTAGGTACGCAGTATTTT.